A selection of T cell receptor beta chains follows, all from one sample in a study of post-analysis software for immune sequencing data. TCRdb independently ran MiXCR on the PCR reads; one entry per CDR3 protein. In the table there are approximately 770,000 distinct CDR3 sequences, about 43% of which are singletons. The sample was blood. The source of these receptors is a girl aged 5-17 years with multiple sclerosis. CDR3s include the opening cysteine and the closing phenylalanine or tryptophan. The D gene is left open where the match is weak. Size is stated for part of the rows, as once, few or many counts, or as a class when the clone is expanded.

clone size	J gene	D gene	V gene	CDR3 protein	CDR3 DNA
NA	TRBJ2-7	TRBD1	TRBV4-1	CASSQESAGGYEQYF	TGCGCCAGCAGCCAAGAGTCCGCAGGGGGCTACGAGCAGTACTTC
NA	TRBJ1-1	NA	TRBV7-2	CASSLEQGGEAFF	TGTGCCAGCAGCTTAGAACAAGGGGGTGAAGCTTTCTTT
NA	TRBJ2-3	TRBD2	TRBV29-1	CSVELAGSPDTQYF	TGCAGCGTTGAACTAGCGGGATCCCCAGATACGCAGTATTTT
NA	TRBJ2-7	NA	TRBV3-1	CASSQGDFHSYEQYF	TGTGCCAGCAGCCAAGGGGACTTCCACTCCTACGAGCAGTACTTC
NA	TRBJ1-1	NA	TRBV6-1	CASSSLSAEAFF	TGTGCCAGCAGTTCTTTAAGTGCTGAAGCTTTCTTT
few	TRBJ2-7	NA	TRBV7-2	CASLQTTREQYF	TGTGCCAGCCTACAGACGACCCGGGAGCAGTACTTC
NA	TRBJ1-2	NA	TRBV3-1	CASSQVDPNYGYTF	TGTGCCAGCAGCCAAGTGGACCCTAACTATGGCTACACCTTC
few	TRBJ2-3	TRBD2	TRBV4-1	CASSQVGASGSSDTQYF	TGCGCCAGCAGCCAAGTAGGAGCTAGCGGGAGTTCAGATACGCAGTATTTT
NA	TRBJ1-6	NA	TRBV9	CASSGHNSPLHF	TGTGCCAGCAGCGGCCATAATTCACCCCTCCACTTT
NA	TRBJ2-3	TRBD2	TRBV29-1	CSVGLAGRTDTQYF	TGCAGCGTGGGACTAGCGGGACGCACAGATACGCAGTATTTT
NA	TRBJ2-7	NA	TRBV29-1	CSVGDNLRVEQYF	TGCAGCGTTGGGGATAACCTACGCGTGGAGCAGTACTTC
NA	TRBJ1-5	NA	TRBV4-1	CASSQVEGPSQPQHF	TGCGCCAGCAGCCAAGTCGAGGGGCCTTCCCAGCCCCAGCATTTT
NA	TRBJ2-7	TRBD2	TRBV7-8	CASSSLLAGLYNEQYF	TGTGCCAGCAGCTCCCTACTAGCGGGACTATACAATGAGCAGTACTTC
once	TRBJ2-5	TRBD2	TRBV29-1	CSVAPGLVIPDQETQYF	TGCAGCGTCGCACCGGGACTAGTGATCCCCGACCAAGAGACCCAGTACTTC
NA	TRBJ2-4	TRBD2	TRBV5-1	CASSLNSGRSGNIQYF	TGCGCCAGCAGCTTGAATAGCGGGAGGTCCGGGAACATTCAGTACTTC
NA	TRBJ2-3	NA	TRBV19	CASTSVVDTDTQYF	TGTGCCAGTACATCAGTCGTTGACACAGATACGCAGTATTTT
once	TRBJ1-2	NA	TRBV28	CASSLSVASRGDYGYTF	TGTGCCAGCAGTTTATCCGTAGCGTCCCGGGGTGACTATGGCTACACCTTC